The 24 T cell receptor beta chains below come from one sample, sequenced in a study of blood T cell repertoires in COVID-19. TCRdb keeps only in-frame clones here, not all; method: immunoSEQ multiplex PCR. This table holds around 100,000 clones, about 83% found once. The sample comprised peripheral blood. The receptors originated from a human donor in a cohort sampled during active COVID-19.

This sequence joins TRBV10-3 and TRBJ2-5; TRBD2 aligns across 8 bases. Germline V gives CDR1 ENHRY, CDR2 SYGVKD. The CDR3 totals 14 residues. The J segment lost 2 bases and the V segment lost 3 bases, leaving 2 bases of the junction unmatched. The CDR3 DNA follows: TGTGCCATCAGTGACTCGGGGGGGCAAGAGACCCAGTACTTC. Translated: CAISDSGGQETQYF.

The CDR3 region has the DNA TGCGCCAGCAGTGAAGGAGGGCAAAACATTCAGTACTTC. It encodes CASSEGGQNIQYF. V and J are TRBV10-1 and TRBJ2-4; TRBD2 might be the D (6 bases). The CDR3 length is 13 residues. The V gene lost 3 bases and the J gene lost 5 bases, with 8 bases spanning the gap. CDR1 is WNHNN, CDR2 SYGVQD, per germline (reference sequence).

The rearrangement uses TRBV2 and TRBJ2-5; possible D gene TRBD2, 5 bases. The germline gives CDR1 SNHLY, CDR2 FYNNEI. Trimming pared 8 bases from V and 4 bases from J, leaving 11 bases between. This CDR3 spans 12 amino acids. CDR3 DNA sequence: TGTGCCAGCCAGCGGTACCGAGAGACCCAGTACTTC. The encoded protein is CASQRYRETQYF.

This CDR3 is CASSSPRGRSDTPLHF. The DNA of the CDR3 is TGTGCCAGCAGCTCCCCAAGGGGAAGAAGCGATACACCCCTCCACTTT. This chain links TRBV7-9 with TRBJ1-6; D perhaps matches TRBD1 (5 bases). From germline, CDR1 is SEHNR and CDR2 FQNEAQ (reference sequence). Trimming stripped 4 bases from V and 11 bases from J, with 21 bases between. This CDR3 has 16 residues.

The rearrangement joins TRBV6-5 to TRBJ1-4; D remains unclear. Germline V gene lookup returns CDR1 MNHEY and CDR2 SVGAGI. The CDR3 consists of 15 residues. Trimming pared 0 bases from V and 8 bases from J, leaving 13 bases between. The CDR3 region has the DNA TGTGCCAGCAGTTACTCGAAGGGAGTTCGGGAAAAACTGTTTTTT. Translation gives CASSYSKGVREKLFF.

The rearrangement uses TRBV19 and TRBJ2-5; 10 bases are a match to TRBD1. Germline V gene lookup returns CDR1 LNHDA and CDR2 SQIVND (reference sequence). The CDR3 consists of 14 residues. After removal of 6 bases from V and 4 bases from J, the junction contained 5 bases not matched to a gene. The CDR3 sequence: CASRSDRGRETQYF. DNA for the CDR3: TGTGCCAGTAGATCCGACAGGGGGCGAGAGACCCAGTACTTC.

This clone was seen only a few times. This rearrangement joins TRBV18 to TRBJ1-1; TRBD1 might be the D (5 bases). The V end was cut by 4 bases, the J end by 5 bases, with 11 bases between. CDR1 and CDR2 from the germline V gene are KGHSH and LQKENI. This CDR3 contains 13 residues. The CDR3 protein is CASSLREVTEAFF. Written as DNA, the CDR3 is TGTGCCAGCTCACTCAGGGAAGTAACTGAAGCTTTCTTT. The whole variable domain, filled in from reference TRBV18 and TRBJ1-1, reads NAGVMQNPRHLVRRRGQEARLRCSPMKGHSHVYWYRQLPEEGLKFMVYLQKENIIDESGMPKERFSAEFPKEGPSILRIQQVVRGDSAAYFCASSLREVTEAFFGQGTRLTVV.

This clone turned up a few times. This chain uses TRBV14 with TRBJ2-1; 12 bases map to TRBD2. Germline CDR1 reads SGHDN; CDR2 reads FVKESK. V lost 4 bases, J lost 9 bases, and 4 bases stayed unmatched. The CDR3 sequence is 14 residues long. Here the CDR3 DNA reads TGTGCCAGCAGCCGGCAACTAGCGGGAGGTGAGCAGTTCTTC. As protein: CASSRQLAGGEQFF. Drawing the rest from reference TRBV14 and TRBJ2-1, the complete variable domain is EAGVTQFPSHSVIEKGQTVTLRCDPISGHDNLYWYRRVMGKEIKFLLHFVKESKQDESGMPNNRFLAERTGGTYSTLKVQPAELEDSGVYFCASSRQLAGGEQFFGPGTRLTVL.

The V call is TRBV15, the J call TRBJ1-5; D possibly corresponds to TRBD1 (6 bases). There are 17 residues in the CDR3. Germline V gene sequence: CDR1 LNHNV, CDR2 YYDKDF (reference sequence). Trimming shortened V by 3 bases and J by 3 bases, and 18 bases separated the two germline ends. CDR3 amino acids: CATSRSPPGGDNQPQHF. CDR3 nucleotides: TGTGCCACCAGCAGGTCCCCCCCGGGGGGCGACAATCAGCCCCAGCATTTT.

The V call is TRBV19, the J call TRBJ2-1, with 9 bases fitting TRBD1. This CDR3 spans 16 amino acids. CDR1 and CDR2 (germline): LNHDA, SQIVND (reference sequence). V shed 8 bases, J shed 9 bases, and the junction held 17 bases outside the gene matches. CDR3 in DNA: TGTGCCAGTGCTTGGGGTACGGACAGGGGTACGGTTGAGCAGTTCTTC. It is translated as CASAWGTDRGTVEQFF.

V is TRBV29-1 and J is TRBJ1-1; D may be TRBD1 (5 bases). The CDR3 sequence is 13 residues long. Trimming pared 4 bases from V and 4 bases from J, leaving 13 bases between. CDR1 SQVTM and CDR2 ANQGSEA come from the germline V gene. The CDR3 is CSVVQGGGTEAFF. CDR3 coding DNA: TGCAGCGTTGTCCAGGGAGGAGGCACTGAAGCTTTCTTT.

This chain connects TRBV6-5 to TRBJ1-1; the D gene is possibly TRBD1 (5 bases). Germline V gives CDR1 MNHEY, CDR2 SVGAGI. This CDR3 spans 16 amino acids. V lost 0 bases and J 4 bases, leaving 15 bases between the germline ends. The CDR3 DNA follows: TGTGCCAGCAGTTACTCTAGCGGCAGGGCGACCACTGAAGCTTTCTTT. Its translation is CASSYSSGRATTEAFF.

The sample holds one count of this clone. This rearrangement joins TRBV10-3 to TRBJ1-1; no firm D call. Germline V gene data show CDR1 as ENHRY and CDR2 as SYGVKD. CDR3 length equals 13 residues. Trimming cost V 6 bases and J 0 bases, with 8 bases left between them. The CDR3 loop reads CAISQNMNTEAFF. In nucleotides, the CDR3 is TGTGCCATCAGCCAGAATATGAACACTGAAGCTTTCTTT.

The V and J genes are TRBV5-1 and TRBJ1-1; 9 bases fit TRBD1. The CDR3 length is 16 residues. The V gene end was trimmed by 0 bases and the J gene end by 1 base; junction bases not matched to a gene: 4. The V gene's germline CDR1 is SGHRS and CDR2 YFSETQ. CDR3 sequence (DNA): TGCGCCAGCAGCTTGGTCGGGACAGGGAAGAACACTGAAGCTTTCTTT. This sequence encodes CASSLVGTGKNTEAFF.

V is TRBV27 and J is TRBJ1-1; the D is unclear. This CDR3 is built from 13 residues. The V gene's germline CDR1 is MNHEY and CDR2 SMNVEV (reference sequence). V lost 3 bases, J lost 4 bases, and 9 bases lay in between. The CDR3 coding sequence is TGTGCCAGCAGTTTCGGAGGGTCCACTGAAGCTTTCTTT. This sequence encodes CASSFGGSTEAFF.

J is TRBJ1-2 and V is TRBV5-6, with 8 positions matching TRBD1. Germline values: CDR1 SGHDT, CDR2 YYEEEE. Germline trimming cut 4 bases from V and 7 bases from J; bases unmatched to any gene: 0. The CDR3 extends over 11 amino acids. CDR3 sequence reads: CASSGQGGYTF. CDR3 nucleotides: TGTGCCAGCAGCGGACAGGGTGGCTACACCTTC.

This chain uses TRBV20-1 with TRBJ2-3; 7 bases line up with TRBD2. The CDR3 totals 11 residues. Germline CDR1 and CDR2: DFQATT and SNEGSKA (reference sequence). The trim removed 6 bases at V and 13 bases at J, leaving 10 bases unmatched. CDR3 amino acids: CSAPQVGGEYF. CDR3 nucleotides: TGCAGTGCCCCTCAGGTGGGAGGGGAGTATTTT.

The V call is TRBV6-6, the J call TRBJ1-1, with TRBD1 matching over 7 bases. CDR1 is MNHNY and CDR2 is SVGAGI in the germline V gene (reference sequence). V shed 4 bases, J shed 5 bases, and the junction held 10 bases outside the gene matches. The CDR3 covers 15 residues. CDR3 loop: CASSSLQGVVTEAFF. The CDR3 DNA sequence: TGTGCCAGCAGTTCCCTGCAGGGGGTCGTGACTGAAGCTTTCTTT.

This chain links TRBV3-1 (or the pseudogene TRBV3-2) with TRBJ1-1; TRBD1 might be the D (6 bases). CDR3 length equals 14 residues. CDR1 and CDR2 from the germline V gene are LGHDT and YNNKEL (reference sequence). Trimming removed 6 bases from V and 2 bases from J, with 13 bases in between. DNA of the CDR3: TGTGCCAGCAGTTTACAGGGTATAAACACTGAAGCTTTCTTT. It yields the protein CASSLQGINTEAFF.

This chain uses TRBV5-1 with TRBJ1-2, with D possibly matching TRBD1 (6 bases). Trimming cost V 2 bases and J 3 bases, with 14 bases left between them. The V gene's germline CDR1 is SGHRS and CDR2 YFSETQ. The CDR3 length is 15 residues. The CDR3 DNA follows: TGCGCCAGCAGCTTTAATGGGGGCGCCGACTATGGCTACACCTTC. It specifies CASSFNGGADYGYTF.

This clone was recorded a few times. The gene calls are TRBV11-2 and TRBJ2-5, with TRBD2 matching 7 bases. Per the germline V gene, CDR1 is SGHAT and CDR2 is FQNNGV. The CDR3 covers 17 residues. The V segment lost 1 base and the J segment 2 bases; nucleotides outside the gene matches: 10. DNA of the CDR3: TGTGCCAGCAGCTTAGTACCGCGCGGGGGATGGCAAGAGACCCAGTACTTC. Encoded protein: CASSLVPRGGWQETQYF.

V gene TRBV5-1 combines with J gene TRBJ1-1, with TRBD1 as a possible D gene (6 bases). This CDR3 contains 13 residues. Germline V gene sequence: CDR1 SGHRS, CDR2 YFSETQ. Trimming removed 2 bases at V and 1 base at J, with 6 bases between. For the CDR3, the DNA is TGCGCCAGCAGCTTACAGGGGAACACTGAAGCTTTCTTT. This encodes CASSLQGNTEAFF.

The CDR3: CASSVAGVGQTTYNEQFF. The CDR3 nucleotides read TGTGCCAGCAGCGTAGCTGGGGTGGGACAGACGACCTACAATGAGCAGTTCTTC. The rearrangement links TRBV9 to TRBJ2-1; TRBD1 agrees at 7 bases. Looked up from germline, CDR1 is SGDLS and CDR2 is YYNGEE. With V trimmed by 0 bases and J by 2 bases, 11 bases remained unmatched. The CDR3 is made up of 18 amino acids.

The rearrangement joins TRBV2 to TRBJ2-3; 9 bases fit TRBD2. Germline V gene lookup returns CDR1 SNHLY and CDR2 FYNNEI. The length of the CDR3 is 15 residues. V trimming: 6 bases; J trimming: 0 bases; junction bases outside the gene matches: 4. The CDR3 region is CASSASGGSTDTQYF. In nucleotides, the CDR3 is TGTGCCAGCAGCGCGAGCGGGGGGAGCACAGATACGCAGTATTTT.